This entry lists 3 T cell receptor beta chains sequenced from one sample in a study of blood T cell repertoires in COVID-19. TCRdb keeps only in-frame clones here, not all; method: immunoSEQ multiplex PCR. The table has 250,000 or so clones, 65% to 85% seen once. The sample was peripheral blood. The source is a human donor in a cohort sampled during active COVID-19.

The chain recombines TRBV2 with TRBJ2-5; 8 nucleotides match TRBD1. Looked up from germline, CDR1 is SNHLY and CDR2 is FYNNEI. V shed 7 bases, J shed 5 bases, and the junction held 9 bases outside the gene matches. The CDR3 sequence is 14 residues long. For the CDR3, the DNA is TGTGCCAGCACTTGGCAGGGGGCGCGGGAGACCCAGTACTTC. Residues: CASTWQGARETQYF.

V and J are TRBV28 and TRBJ1-6; TRBD1 matches 8 bases. CDR1 is MDHEN and CDR2 is SYDVKM in the germline V gene. The CDR3 loop spans 13 amino acids. Germline trimming cut 5 bases from V and 10 bases from J; bases unmatched to any gene: 4. The CDR3 region is CASSQDRVSPLHF. CDR3 coding DNA: TGTGCCAGCAGTCAGGACAGGGTATCACCCCTCCACTTT.

The chain has TRBV3-1 (or the pseudogene TRBV3-2) and TRBJ2-3; the D gene is possibly TRBD2 (5 bases). CDR1 is LGHDT and CDR2 is YNNKEL in the germline V gene (reference sequence). Trimming shortened V by 3 bases and J by 0 bases, and 10 bases separated the two germline ends. This CDR3 has 15 residues. The CDR3 reads CASSHWRVSTDTQYF. CDR3 DNA sequence: TGTGCCAGCAGCCACTGGCGGGTTAGCACAGATACGCAGTATTTT.